The rows below give T cell receptor beta chains drawn from one sample of a study of CD8 T cells in Susac syndrome. TCRdb re-called the immunoSEQ multiplex PCR reads through MiXCR, storing one row per CDR3 protein. The profile shows about 200,000 distinct CDR3 sequences, roughly 96% of them singletons. Material for sequencing was CD4+ T cells from PBMCs. The origin of the receptors is a human donor with multiple sclerosis. CDR3s include the opening cysteine and the closing phenylalanine or tryptophan. The D gene is left open where the match is weak. Clone size appears in some rows only: once, few, many, or a class for an expanded clone.

TRBV28	.	TRBJ2-3	.	TGTGCCAGCAGTTCCAGGGCAGATACGCAGTATTTT	CASSSRADTQYF
TRBV20-1	.	TRBJ2-6	.	TGCAGTGCTAGAGCCCGGTCTGGGGCCAACGTCCTGACTTTC	CSARARSGANVLTF
TRBV3-1	.	TRBJ2-1	.	TGTGCCAGCAGTGGGGATGAGCAGTTCTTC	CASSGDEQFF
TRBV20-1	.	TRBJ1-5	.	TGCAGTGCTAGAGGCTCCAGTCAGCCCCAGCATTTT	CSARGSSQPQHF
TRBV4-2	TRBD1	TRBJ1-1	.	TGTGCCAGCAGCCTCGACAGGGCTAGGTCTGAAGCTTTCTTT	CASSLDRARSEAFF
TRBV24-1	.	TRBJ2-2	.	TGTGCCACCAGTGATGGGTCACTTGGCACCGGGGAGCTGTTTTTT	CATSDGSLGTGELFF
TRBV3-1	.	TRBJ2-7	.	TGTGCCAGCAGCCACGTGACTAGCGAGCAGTACTTC	CASSHVTSEQYF
TRBV27	TRBD2	TRBJ2-1	.	TGTGCCAGCAGTGGGACTCACGCGGGAGTCGGGAATGAGCAGTTCTTC	CASSGTHAGVGNEQFF
TRBV5-6	.	TRBJ2-7	once	TGTGCCAGCAGCTTGGCCTGGGGAACCTACGAGCAGTACTTC	CASSLAWGTYEQYF
TRBV5-6	TRBD2	TRBJ2-4	.	TGTGCCAGCAGCTTGGACCCCGGGGGGGCCAAAAACATTCAGTACTTC	CASSLDPGGAKNIQYF
TRBV20-1	TRBD2	TRBJ2-7	.	TGCAGTGCCAGGATTAGCGGGATTTACGAGCAGTACTTC	CSARISGIYEQYF
TRBV5-1	.	TRBJ1-2	.	TGCGCCAGCAGCTTGGCCAGCTTATATGGCTACACCTTC	CASSLASLYGYTF
TRBV5-4	.	TRBJ2-5	.	TGTGCCAGCAGCGATTCGACCTATTCCCAGTACTTC	CASSDSTYSQYF
TRBV5-1	TRBD2	TRBJ2-5	.	TGCGCCAGCAGCATATCCCTAGCGGGAGCCCAAGAGACCCAGTACTTC	CASSISLAGAQETQYF
TRBV20-1	.	TRBJ2-7	once	TGCAGTGCTAGTAAGGCGTCAGCGGAGGACCACGAGCAGTACTTC	CSASKASAEDHEQYF
TRBV7-2	TRBD2	TRBJ2-4	.	TGTGCCAGCAGCTTAGTTGCTAGCGGGAGTAACATTCAGTACTTC	CASSLVASGSNIQYF
TRBV10-3	.	TRBJ2-3	.	TGTGCCATCAGGAGCGACACAGATACGCAGTATTTT	CAIRSDTDTQYF
TRBV24-1	TRBD2	TRBJ2-1	.	TGTGCCACCGAGGGAGGGCCTTTGTCGAGTGAGCAGTTCTTC	CATEGGPLSSEQFF
TRBV30	.	TRBJ1-2	.	TGTGCCTGGAGTGGATGGGGGTCAGGCGGCTACACCTTC	CAWSGWGSGGYTF
TRBV18	.	TRBJ2-4	.	TGTGCCAGCTCACCACCGGCCAAAAACATTCAGTACTTC	CASSPPAKNIQYF
TRBV5-1	TRBD1	TRBJ1-1	once	TGCGCCAGCAGCGTAGGTTTGACAGGGGGCAGGGTCACTGAAGCTTTCTTT	CASSVGLTGGRVTEAFF
TRBV27	TRBD1	TRBJ1-2	.	TGTGCCAGCAGTTTCCCAGGGGGCTCCCACACCTTC	CASSFPGGSHTF
TRBV12-3/TRBV12-4	.	TRBJ2-1	.	TGTGCCAGCAGCCAGAGCGTCAGCTCCTACAATGAGCAGTTCTTC	CASSQSVSSYNEQFF
TRBV24-1	TRBD1	TRBJ1-2	.	TGTGCCACCAGCGACACAACAGGGGGCTATGGCTACACCTTC	CATSDTTGGYGYTF
TRBV18	.	TRBJ2-3	.	TGTGCCAGCTCACCACCGGGCCCGCAGTATTTT	CASSPPGPQYF
TRBV5-6	.	TRBJ1-1	.	TGTGCCAGCAGCTTGGGTAGCGGACGGTTGAACACTGAAGCTTTCTTT	CASSLGSGRLNTEAFF
TRBV20-1	TRBD1	TRBJ2-4	.	TGCAGTGCTAGAGAACAACCAGGGGGTCAAAACATTCAGTACTTC	CSAREQPGGQNIQYF
TRBV12-3/TRBV12-4	.	TRBJ2-7	few	TGTGCCAGCAGTCCTCCAGGGGTTTACGAGCAGTACTTC	CASSPPGVYEQYF
TRBV20-1	.	TRBJ2-1	.	TGCAGTGCCAAGGGTCGAATAGTCGATGAGCAGTTCTTC	CSAKGRIVDEQFF
TRBV6-5	.	TRBJ2-1	.	TGTGCCAGCAGTTCTCAGGCTCGAAATGAGCAGTTCTTC	CASSSQARNEQFF
TRBV3-1	TRBD2	TRBJ2-5	.	TGTGCCAGCAGCCGGGCTAGCGGGGCACAAGAGACCCAGTACTTC	CASSRASGAQETQYF
TRBV6-5	.	TRBJ1-4	.	TGTGCCAGCAGATGTCTGTTTTTT	CASRCLFF
TRBV12-3/TRBV12-4	.	TRBJ2-3	.	TGTGCCAGCAGAAACTCTGCGGGGTATACGCAGTATTTT	CASRNSAGYTQYF
TRBV11-2	.	TRBJ2-7	.	TGTGCCAGCAGCTTAGGGCAGGTTGGGACATTCGAGCAGTACTTC	CASSLGQVGTFEQYF
TRBV29-1	TRBD1	TRBJ1-2	once	TGCAGCGTGAACGCAGGGGGCTTTGGCTACACCTTC	CSVNAGGFGYTF
TRBV14	.	TRBJ2-6	.	TGTGCCAGCAGCGGGGGCAGGGCGGATGGATCTGGGGCCAACGTCCTGACTTTC	CASSGGRADGSGANVLTF
TRBV7-9	.	TRBJ1-2	.	TGTGCCAGCAGCTCCCGGGAGTCCCCCGACAATGGCTACACCTTC	CASSSRESPDNGYTF
TRBV24-1	.	TRBJ2-1	.	TGTGCCACCAGTGGGTACAGCGGCCCAGGGGATGAGCAGTTCTTC	CATSGYSGPGDEQFF
TRBV20-1	.	TRBJ2-3	.	TGCAGTGCTAGAGATATACGGGCGGCAGATACGCAGTATTTT	CSARDIRAADTQYF
TRBV7-9	.	TRBJ2-1	.	TGTGCCAGCAGCTTCTTTCGGGCGGTTGGAGGCAATGAGCAGTTCTTC	CASSFFRAVGGNEQFF
TRBV7-2	.	TRBJ2-3	.	TGTGCCAGCAGCGTCCGCTGGACAGACACAGATACGCAGTATTTT	CASSVRWTDTDTQYF
TRBV29-1	.	TRBJ2-7	.	TGCAGCGTTGCTAGCGTACCCTACGAGCAGTACTTC	CSVASVPYEQYF
TRBV5-4	TRBD1	TRBJ2-5	.	TGTGCCAGCAGCTTTCCGGGACAGGGGGCAGAGACCCAGTACTTC	CASSFPGQGAETQYF